These 32 T cell receptor beta chains came from one sample sequenced in a study of T cell responses to AZD1222 COVID-19 vaccine. The method was immunoSEQ multiplex PCR; TCRdb's version includes in-frame clones alone and lacks a portion of them. The sample contains 150,000 to 200,000 clones, approximately 94% of which appear only once. The specimen comprised peripheral blood, sampled on day 0 of AZD1222 vaccination. Every receptor here comes from an adult in good health.

This chain uses TRBV6-5 with TRBJ1-1; TRBD1 might be the D (6 bases). V lost 1 base and J 8 bases, leaving 11 bases between the germline ends. The CDR3 consists of 13 residues. In germline, CDR1 is MNHEY, CDR2 SVGAGI. The CDR3 DNA sequence: TGTGCCAGCAGTTACTTCACGGACAGAGAAGCTTTCTTT. Translated: CASSYFTDREAFF.

The chain links TRBV28 to TRBJ2-3; D is unresolved. V lost 5 bases to trimming and J lost 1 base, with 7 bases between them. The germline CDR1 and CDR2 sequences are MDHEN and SYDVKM. This CDR3 contains 13 residues. The CDR3 sequence is CASSRAGTDTQYF. As DNA, the CDR3 is TGTGCCAGCAGTAGGGCGGGCACAGATACGCAGTATTTT.

The J gene is TRBJ1-6, the V gene TRBV27; 8 bases are a match to TRBD1. The CDR3 is made up of 16 amino acids. Germline-derived CDR1 and CDR2 are MNHEY and SMNVEV (reference sequence). V dropped 6 bases and J dropped 10; count of bases not matched to a gene: 14. The CDR3 nucleotides read TGTGCCAGCAGACAGAATGAAGGACAGGGTAACTCACCCCTCCACTTT. Amino acids: CASRQNEGQGNSPLHF.

This chain links TRBV2 with TRBJ1-3, with 9 bases fitting TRBD1. The CDR3 loop spans 14 amino acids. Germline trimming cut 7 bases from V and 5 bases from J; bases unmatched to any gene: 6. Germline V gene sequence: CDR1 SNHLY, CDR2 FYNNEI. The CDR3 DNA is TGTGCCAGCATGAGACAGGGGGTCAGAAACACCATATATTTT. It is translated as CASMRQGVRNTIYF.

J is TRBJ2-7 and V is TRBV11-2; possible D gene TRBD1, 5 bases. The CDR3 loop spans 14 amino acids. V dropped 1 base and J dropped 0 bases, with 7 bases sitting between them. Per germline, CDR1 SGHAT and CDR2 FQNNGV. The DNA of the CDR3 is TGTGCCAGCAGCTTAGGGGGCAACTCCTACGAGCAGTACTTC. It is translated as CASSLGGNSYEQYF.

Only a few counts were recorded for this clone. The chain couples TRBV10-1 to TRBJ1-5; D might be TRBD1 (5 bases). The CDR3 covers 12 residues. V shed 3 bases and J shed 6 bases, with 6 bases lying between them. Germline lookup yields CDR1 WNHNN and CDR2 SYGVQD (reference sequence). In DNA, the CDR3 is TGCGCCAGCAGTGAAGACAGTCAGCCCCAGCATTTT. It yields the protein CASSEDSQPQHF.

V and J are TRBV7-6 and TRBJ2-7; 10 positions agree with TRBD2. Germline assignment: CDR1 SGHVS and CDR2 FNYEAQ. The V gene end was trimmed by 3 bases and the J gene end by 2 bases; junction bases not matched to a gene: 7. This CDR3 is built from 16 residues. The CDR3 loop is CASSLNSGRIPYEQYF. The CDR3 DNA sequence: TGTGCCAGCAGCTTGAATAGCGGGAGGATTCCCTACGAGCAGTACTTC.

The rearrangement uses TRBV6-5 and TRBJ1-1; 9 bases are a match to TRBD1. The CDR3 runs 13 residues. In germline, CDR1 is MNHEY, CDR2 SVGAGI. After removal of 2 bases from V and 11 bases from J, the junction contained 6 bases not matched to a gene. Here the CDR3 DNA reads TGTGCCAGCAGTTACGCTACAGGGGGCAGTGCTTTCTTT. Translation: CASSYATGGSAFF.

The CDR3 sequence: CASSLRGRNTEAFF. CDR3 sequence (DNA): TGTGCCAGCAGCTTACGGGGGCGAAACACTGAAGCTTTCTTT. The rearrangement joins TRBV7-2 to TRBJ1-1; D perhaps matches TRBD1 (6 bases). CDR1 is SGHTA, CDR2 FQGNSA, per germline. V lost 2 bases, J lost 2 bases, and 9 bases lay in between. This CDR3 is 14 amino acids long.

This clone was counted once. The gene calls are TRBV5-6 and TRBJ1-5; 10 bases are shared with TRBD1. Trimming cost V 5 bases and J 10 bases; bases outside gene matches: 12. The CDR3 runs 15 residues. The germline V gene encodes CDR1 SGHDT and CDR2 YYEEEE. This CDR3 is CASSLGTGATSPQHF. The CDR3 bases are TGTGCCAGCAGTCTCGGGACAGGGGCTACTAGCCCCCAGCATTTT.

The chain has TRBV2 and TRBJ1-4; tentatively, D is TRBD1 (6 bases). The germline gives CDR1 SNHLY, CDR2 FYNNEI. The CDR3 loop spans 16 amino acids. V lost 5 bases to trimming and J lost 0 bases, with 13 bases between them. CDR3 amino acids: CASSLGGVTTNEKLFF. CDR3 in DNA: TGTGCCAGCAGTTTAGGGGGTGTAACAACTAATGAAAAACTGTTTTTT.

The V and J genes are TRBV28 and TRBJ1-5, with unresolved D. The V end was cut by 5 bases, the J end by 0 bases, with 2 bases between. The germline V gene encodes CDR1 MDHEN and CDR2 SYDVKM. The length of the CDR3 is 12 residues. The CDR3 is CASSDSNQPQHF. The CDR3 bases are TGTGCCAGCAGTGATAGCAATCAGCCCCAGCATTTT.

The rearrangement uses TRBV19 and TRBJ2-1, with TRBD2 identical over 11 bases. The CDR3 is made up of 15 amino acids. V lost 6 bases and J lost 5; bases outside the gene matches: 6. Germline CDR1 LNHDA, CDR2 SQIVND (reference sequence). Here the CDR3 reads CASSTEGLADNEQFF. In DNA, the CDR3 is TGTGCCAGTAGCACGGAGGGACTAGCGGACAATGAGCAGTTCTTC.

J is TRBJ1-5 and V is TRBV19; TRBD1 matches 9 bases. Looked up from germline, CDR1 is LNHDA and CDR2 is SQIVND (reference sequence). This CDR3 is 13 amino acids long. Trimming cost V 4 bases and J 7 bases; bases outside gene matches: 2. CDR3: CASSTDRGQPQHF. The CDR3 DNA reads as TGTGCCAGTAGTACGGACAGGGGACAGCCCCAGCATTTT.

This clone appeared a single time. The chain recombines TRBV29-1 with TRBJ1-1; the D is unclear. The CDR3 runs 11 residues. CDR1 is SQVTM, CDR2 ANQGSEA, per germline. Trimming pared 7 bases from V and 0 bases from J, leaving 6 bases between. The CDR3 DNA reads TGCAGCGCAGAGATGAACACTGAAGCTTTCTTT. Translated, it gives CSAEMNTEAFF.

J is TRBJ1-3 and V is TRBV7-3; D unclear. The CDR3 contains 14 residues. V lost 2 bases and J lost 2, with 7 bases in between. Germline CDR1 SGHTA, CDR2 FQGTGA. The CDR3 DNA follows: TGTGCCAGCAGCTTACTCGGGCCTGGAAACACCATATATTTT. Residues: CASSLLGPGNTIYF.

The genes are TRBV24-1 and TRBJ1-2, with D possibly matching TRBD1 (5 bases). The V end lost 5 bases, the J end lost 4 bases, and 10 bases lay between the germline ends. Germline V gene lookup returns CDR1 KGHDR and CDR2 SFDVKD. The CDR3 extends over 13 amino acids. CDR3 bases: TGTGCCACCAGTGTGGGGCCGAGCTATGGCTACACCTTC. It encodes CATSVGPSYGYTF.

Comment on this clone: Other nucleotide sequences from this sample produce the same CDR3. This sequence joins TRBV11-3 and TRBJ2-3; 7 bases match TRBD1. The CDR3 is 14 residues long. Trimming at V came to 3 bases and at J to 1 base, leaving 1 base not matched to a gene. The germline gives CDR1 SGHNT, CDR2 YENEEA. CDR3 sequence reads: CASSFGQGTDTQYF. The CDR3 DNA is TGTGCCAGCAGCTTCGGACAGGGCACAGATACGCAGTATTTT.

The CDR3 DNA sequence: TGTGCCAGTAGTATCGCGGGTCATCAGCCCCAGCATTTT. Translation gives CASSIAGHQPQHF. The rearrangement joins TRBV19 to TRBJ1-5; D is unresolved. The V end lost 3 bases, the J end lost 5 bases, and 8 bases lay between the germline ends. Germline V lookup: CDR1 LNHDA, CDR2 SQIVND (reference sequence). The CDR3 consists of 13 residues.

The genes are TRBV4-1 and TRBJ1-2; the match to TRBD1 covers 9 bases. With V trimmed by 4 bases and J by 1 base, 10 bases remained unmatched. This CDR3 has 17 residues. The germline gives CDR1 MGHRA, CDR2 YSYEKL. Written as DNA, the CDR3 is TGCGCCAGCAGCCCATATCTAGGGACAGGGAGTAACTATGGCTACACCTTC. Its translation is CASSPYLGTGSNYGYTF.

This chain connects TRBV5-1 to TRBJ2-7; 7 bases are shared with TRBD1. Germline assignment: CDR1 SGHRS and CDR2 YFSETQ. Trimming took 1 base from V and 3 from J; bases not matched to a gene: 4. This CDR3 is built from 14 residues. Here the CDR3 reads CASSLLSGGYEQYF. DNA of the CDR3: TGCGCCAGCAGCTTGTTATCAGGGGGCTACGAGCAGTACTTC.

In DNA form, the CDR3 reads TGTGCCAGCAGCATCCCGGTCCCGGTCGACAGCTTTGGAAACACCATATATTTT. It is translated as CASSIPVPVDSFGNTIYF. The chain is built from TRBV21-1 and TRBJ1-3; the D call in the table, TRBD1, was not verified against the DNA. TRBV21-1 is flagged as a pseudogene. This CDR3 spans 18 amino acids.

The gene calls are TRBV6-5 and TRBJ1-1, with D possibly being TRBD1 (5 bases). The CDR3 loop spans 14 amino acids. Germline V gives CDR1 MNHEY, CDR2 SVGAGI. Trimming stripped 8 bases from V and 1 base from J, with 14 bases between. The CDR3 DNA follows: TGTGCCAGCGTTGACTCCCAGGGGAACACTGAAGCTTTCTTT. It is translated as CASVDSQGNTEAFF.

The chain joins TRBV19 to TRBJ2-7; 8 bases are a match to TRBD1. This CDR3 contains 15 residues. Germline V gene lookup returns CDR1 LNHDA and CDR2 SQIVND (reference sequence). V dropped 3 bases and J dropped 3; count of bases not matched to a gene: 7. CDR3 bases: TGTGCCAGTAGTATCGAGACAGGGGACCACTACGAGCAGTACTTC. Protein product: CASSIETGDHYEQYF.

The rearrangement uses TRBV29-1 and TRBJ2-5; D possibly uses TRBD1 or TRBD2 (5 bases each). This CDR3 spans 14 amino acids. V dropped 4 bases and J dropped 3 bases, with 15 bases sitting between them. Germline assignment: CDR1 SQVTM and CDR2 ANQGSEA. CDR3 sequence: CSVGSGRREETQYF. CDR3 in DNA: TGCAGCGTTGGATCGGGACGGAGAGAAGAGACCCAGTACTTC.

The rearrangement joins TRBV27 to TRBJ1-6; possibly TRBD1 for D (5 bases). Germline V gene lookup returns CDR1 MNHEY and CDR2 SMNVEV (reference sequence). The CDR3 is 14 residues long. V shed 5 bases and J shed 6 bases, with 11 bases lying between them. DNA of the CDR3: TGTGCCAGCAGTAAATTCGGGGGTAATTCACCCCTCCACTTT. Protein sequence: CASSKFGGNSPLHF.

This chain connects TRBV5-1 to TRBJ2-2; D is undetermined. CDR1 SGHRS and CDR2 YFSETQ come from the germline V gene. Between the trimmed V and J ends, which lost 0 bases and 3 bases, there was a span of 12 bases. The length of the CDR3 is 16 residues. DNA of the CDR3: TGCGCCAGCAGCTTGGGGGCCAGGTTAGACACCGGGGAGCTGTTTTTT. Translation: CASSLGARLDTGELFF.

The chain recombines TRBV2 with TRBJ2-5, with TRBD2 identical over 7 bases. The germline CDR1 and CDR2 sequences are SNHLY and FYNNEI. V was pared by 5 bases and J by 2 bases, with 5 bases of the junction left unmatched. The CDR3 spans 14 residues. CDR3 amino acids: CASSWGGLQETQYF. CDR3 nucleotide sequence: TGTGCCAGCAGTTGGGGGGGACTACAAGAGACCCAGTACTTC. Looking up the rest from reference TRBV2 and TRBJ2-5 gives the full variable domain: EPEVTQTPSHQVTQMGQEVILRCVPISNHLYFYWYRQILGQKVEFLVSFYNNEISEKSEIFDDQFSVERPDGSNFTLKIRSTKLEDSAMYFCASSWGGLQETQYFGPGTRLLVL.

This chain uses TRBV27 with TRBJ1-2; D is unclear. Germline CDR1 and CDR2: MNHEY and SMNVEV (reference sequence). Trimming removed 4 bases from V and 4 bases from J, with 16 bases in between. CDR3 length: 15 residues. DNA of the CDR3: TGTGCCAGCAGTTCCCCCGGTGCGGGGTCCTATGGCTACACCTTC. This gives the protein CASSSPGAGSYGYTF.

The rearrangement joins TRBV3-1 (or the pseudogene TRBV3-2) to TRBJ1-3, with a weak D call TRBD1 (5 bases). The CDR3 length is 15 residues. Trimming stripped 1 base from V and 4 bases from J, with 11 bases between. The germline CDR1 and CDR2 sequences are LGHDT and YNNKEL (reference sequence). The CDR3 spells CASSQGGAVGNTIYF. In nucleotides, the CDR3 is TGTGCCAGCAGCCAAGGAGGGGCAGTCGGAAACACCATATATTTT.

J is TRBJ2-7 and V is TRBV29-1; D is unclear. The germline V gene has CDR1 SQVTM and CDR2 ANQGSEA. Trimming took 4 bases from V and 3 from J, leaving 13 bases between them. The CDR3 covers 13 residues. The CDR3 reads CSVASGFGYEQYF. The CDR3 nucleotides are TGCAGCGTTGCTTCCGGATTCGGCTACGAGCAGTACTTC.

This chain connects TRBV20-1 to TRBJ2-2; D perhaps matches TRBD1 (6 bases). V lost 3 bases and J 5 bases, leaving 10 bases between the germline ends. The CDR3 runs to 13 residues. Germline loops: CDR1 DFQATT, CDR2 SNEGSKA (reference sequence). In DNA form, the CDR3 reads TGCAGTGCTAGTGGGACACCGACCGGGGAGCTGTTTTTT. This codes for CSASGTPTGELFF.